This TCR beta chain was captured in a study of blood T cells in healthy people across ages. Germline assignment: CDR1 LNHNV and CDR2 YYDKDF (reference sequence). Trimming removed 0 bases from V and 3 bases from J; junction bases left unmatched: 1. CDR3 length equals 15 residues. Using a J-beta primer mix together with a sample-barcoded 5' primer, a second PCR was run for about 6 to 11 cycles. The authors tagged each cDNA molecule using a template-switch adaptor with 12 random nucleotides. TCRdb reprocessed the 5' RACE reads with MiXCR, giving one entry per CDR3 protein. In the table there are approximately 810,000 distinct CDR3 sequences, less than 35% of which are singletons. Ten or more counts support this clonotype.

Sequenced input: blood. The TCR originated in a woman of 80 years or more in good health. The rearrangement joins TRBV15 to TRBJ2-7, with 11 bases fitting TRBD1. CDR3 sequence reads: CATSREGQGGYEQYF. The CDR3 region has the DNA TGTGCCACCAGCAGAGAGGGACAGGGGGGCTACGAGCAGTACTTC.